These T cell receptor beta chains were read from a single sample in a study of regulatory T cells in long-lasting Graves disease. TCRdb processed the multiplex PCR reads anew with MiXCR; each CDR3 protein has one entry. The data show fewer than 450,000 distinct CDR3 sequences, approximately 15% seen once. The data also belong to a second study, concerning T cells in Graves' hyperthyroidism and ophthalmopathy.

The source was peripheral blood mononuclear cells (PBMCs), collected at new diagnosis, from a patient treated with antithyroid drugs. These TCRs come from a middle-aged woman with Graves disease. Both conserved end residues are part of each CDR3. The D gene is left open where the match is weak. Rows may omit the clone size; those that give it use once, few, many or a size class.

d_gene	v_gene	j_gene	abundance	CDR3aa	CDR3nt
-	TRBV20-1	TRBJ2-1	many	CSASTQYNEQFF	TGCAGTGCTAGTACCCAATACAATGAGCAGTTCTTC
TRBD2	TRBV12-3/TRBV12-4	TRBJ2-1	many	CASSLSGGRATEQFF	TGTGCCAGCAGTTTGTCCGGCGGGAGGGCCACTGAGCAGTTCTTC
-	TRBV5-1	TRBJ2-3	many	CASSLGGSNTDTQYF	TGCGCCAGCAGCTTGGGAGGGTCAAACACAGATACGCAGTATTTT
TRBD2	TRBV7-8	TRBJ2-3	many	CASSPLPSGRWADTQYF	TGTGCCAGCAGCCCTCTTCCTAGCGGGAGATGGGCAGATACGCAGTATTTT
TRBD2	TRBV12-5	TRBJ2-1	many	CALELLGASGSQWPYNEQFF	TGTGCTTTGGAGCTCCTGGGGGCTAGCGGGAGTCAGTGGCCCTACAATGAGCAGTTCTTC
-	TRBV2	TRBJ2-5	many	CASSELAKTQYF	TGTGCCAGCAGTGAACTAGCGAAGACCCAGTACTTC
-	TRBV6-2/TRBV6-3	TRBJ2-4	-	CASSYAEGDIQYF	TGTGCCAGCAGTTACGCCGAAGGGGACATTCAGTACTTC
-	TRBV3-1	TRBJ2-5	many	CASSQDPGQETQYF	TGTGCCAGCAGCCAGGATCCGGGACAAGAGACCCAGTACTTC
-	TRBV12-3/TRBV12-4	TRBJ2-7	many	CASSLETSYEQYF	TGTGCCAGCAGTTTAGAGACTTCCTACGAGCAGTACTTC
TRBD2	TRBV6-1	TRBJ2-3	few	CASSEGLANTDTQYF	TGTGCCAGCAGTGAAGGACTAGCGAACACAGATACGCAGTATTTT
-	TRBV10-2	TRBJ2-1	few	CASSEQGGNEQFF	TGCGCCAGCAGTGAGCAGGGGGGAAATGAGCAGTTCTTC
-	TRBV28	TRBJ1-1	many	CASRENRDITEAFF	TGTGCCAGCAGGGAGAACAGGGACATCACTGAAGCTTTCTTT
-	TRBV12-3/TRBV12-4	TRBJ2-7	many	CASSFTGFSYEQYF	TGTGCCAGCAGTTTTACAGGTTTTTCCTACGAGCAGTACTTC
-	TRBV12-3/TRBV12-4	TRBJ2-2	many	CASSLEGAEIYTGELFF	TGTGCCAGCAGTTTGGAAGGCGCAGAAATCTACACCGGGGAGCTGTTTTTT
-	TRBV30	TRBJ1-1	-	CAWRAGPTAFF	TGTGCCTGGAGGGCCGGGCCCACGGCTTTCTTT
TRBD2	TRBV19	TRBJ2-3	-	CASSGTSGMGTDTQYF	TGTGCCAGTAGTGGGACTAGCGGGATGGGCACAGATACGCAGTATTTT
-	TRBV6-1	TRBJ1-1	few	CASILVGTGTEAFF	TGTGCCAGCATATTAGTCGGGACGGGCACTGAAGCTTTCTTT
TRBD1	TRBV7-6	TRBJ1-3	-	CASSTNPGTALSGNTIYF	TGTGCCAGCAGCACGAACCCCGGGACAGCGCTCTCTGGAAACACCATATATTTT
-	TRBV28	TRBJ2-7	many	CASSLPGGSGWEQYF	TGTGCCAGCAGTTTACCCGGGGGCAGCGGGTGGGAGCAGTACTTC
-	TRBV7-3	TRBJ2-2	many	CASSLKNTGELFF	TGTGCCAGCAGCTTGAAGAACACCGGGGAGCTGTTTTTT
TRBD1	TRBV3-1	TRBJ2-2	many	CASTFRGRGTGELFF	TGTGCCAGCACTTTCAGGGGGCGCGGCACCGGGGAGCTGTTTTTT
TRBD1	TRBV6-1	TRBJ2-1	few	CASSRTGGALSWYNEQFF	TGTGCCAGCAGTAGGACAGGGGGCGCTTTGAGTTGGTACAATGAGCAGTTCTTC
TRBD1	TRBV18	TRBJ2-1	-	CASSPGTGGLSYNEQFF	TGTGCCAGCTCACCCGGGACAGGGGGTCTGTCCTACAACGAGCAGTTCTTC
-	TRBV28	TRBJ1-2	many	CASSLSAGDEGYGYTF	TGTGCCAGCAGTTTATCCGCAGGGGATGAGGGCTATGGCTACACCTTC
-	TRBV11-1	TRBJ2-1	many	CASSLSRDERNEQFF	TGTGCCAGCAGCTTATCCCGGGATGAGCGCAATGAGCAGTTCTTC
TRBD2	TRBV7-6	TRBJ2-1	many	CASSLAGLAGGPTSYNEQFF	TGTGCCAGCAGCTTAGCGGGACTAGCGGGAGGGCCTACCTCCTACAATGAGCAGTTCTTC
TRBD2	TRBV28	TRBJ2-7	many	CASSLQREFSEQYF	TGTGCCAGCAGTTTACAGCGGGAGTTCAGCGAGCAGTACTTC
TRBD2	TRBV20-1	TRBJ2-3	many	CSARRGLAVTDTQYF	TGCAGTGCCCGCAGGGGACTAGCAGTCACAGATACGCAGTATTTT
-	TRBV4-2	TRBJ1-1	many	CASSQRGGMNTEAFF	TGTGCCAGCAGCCAACGGGGAGGTATGAACACTGAAGCTTTCTTT
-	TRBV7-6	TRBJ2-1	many	CASSPGGASVYNEQFF	TGTGCCAGCAGCCCCGGCGGGGCTAGCGTTTACAATGAGCAGTTCTTC
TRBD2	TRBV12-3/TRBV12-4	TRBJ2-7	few	CASSWGNRLASYEQYF	TGTGCCAGCAGTTGGGGAAACCGACTAGCCTCCTACGAGCAGTACTTC
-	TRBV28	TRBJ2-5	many	CASSSPGGRQETQYF	TGTGCCAGCAGTTCACCTGGGGGGCGGCAGGAGACCCAGTACTTC
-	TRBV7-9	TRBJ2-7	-	CASSEGEPELYEQYF	TGTGCCAGCAGCGAGGGGGAGCCAGAGCTCTACGAGCAGTACTTC
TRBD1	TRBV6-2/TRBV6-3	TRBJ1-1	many	CASSYSDRMNTEAFF	TGTGCCAGCAGTTACTCGGACAGGATGAACACTGAAGCTTTCTTT
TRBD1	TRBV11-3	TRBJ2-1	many	CASSLADGDRILYNEQFF	TGTGCCAGCAGCTTAGCCGACGGGGACAGGATCCTCTACAATGAGCAGTTCTTC
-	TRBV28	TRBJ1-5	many	CASSSIQGVNQPQHF	TGTGCCAGCAGCTCAATACAGGGTGTTAATCAGCCCCAGCATTTT
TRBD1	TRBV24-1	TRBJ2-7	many	CATSDPGQGSSYEQYF	TGTGCCACCAGTGACCCGGGACAGGGGAGCTCCTACGAGCAGTACTTC
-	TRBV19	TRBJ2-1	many	CASSISGMGSLNEQFF	TGTGCCAGTAGTATATCAGGCATGGGGAGTTTGAATGAGCAGTTCTTC
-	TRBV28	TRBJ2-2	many	CASSKLTGELFF	TGTGCCAGCAGTAAACTCACCGGGGAGCTGTTTTTT
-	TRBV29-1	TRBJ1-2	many	CSVGQADGYTF	TGCAGCGTTGGACAGGCAGATGGCTACACCTTC
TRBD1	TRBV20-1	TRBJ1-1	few	CSAREGAWTGGTEAFF	TGCAGTGCTAGAGAGGGAGCTTGGACAGGGGGTACTGAAGCTTTCTTT
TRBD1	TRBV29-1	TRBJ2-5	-	CSVGDSPETQYF	TGCAGCGTCGGGGACAGCCCGGAGACCCAGTACTTC
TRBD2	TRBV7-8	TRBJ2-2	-	CASSPPGRGGELFF	TGTGCCAGCAGCCCCCCCGGGCGGGGGGGGGAGCTGTTTTTT
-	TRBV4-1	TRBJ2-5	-	CASSHDPLRVQETQYF	TGCGCCAGCAGCCATGATCCATTGCGGGTCCAAGAGACCCAGTACTTC
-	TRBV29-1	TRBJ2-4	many	CSVERQGTDIQYF	TGCAGCGTTGAGAGGCAGGGCACGGACATTCAGTACTTC
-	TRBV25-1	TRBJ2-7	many	CASSGHWRGEQYF	TGTGCCAGCAGTGGCCACTGGCGTGGGGAGCAGTACTTC
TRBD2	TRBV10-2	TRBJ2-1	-	CASDGLAGNNEQFF	TGCGCCAGCGATGGACTAGCGGGAAACAATGAGCAGTTCTTC
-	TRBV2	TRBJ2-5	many	CASRVIKGMAQYF	TGTGCCAGCCGGGTTATCAAGGGAATGGCCCAGTACTTC
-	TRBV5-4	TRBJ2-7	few	CASSFWDSSGEQYF	TGTGCCAGCAGCTTTTGGGACTCCAGCGGAGAGCAGTACTTC
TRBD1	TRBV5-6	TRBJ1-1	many	CASARDRGTEAFF	TGTGCCAGCGCCCGTGACAGGGGCACTGAAGCTTTCTTT
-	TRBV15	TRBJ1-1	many	CATSIQGAEAFF	TGTGCCACCAGCATTCAGGGCGCTGAAGCTTTCTTT
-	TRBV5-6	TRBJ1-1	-	CASSSQNGTSAF	TGTGCCAGCAGCTCCCAAAACGGGACCTCGGCGTTT